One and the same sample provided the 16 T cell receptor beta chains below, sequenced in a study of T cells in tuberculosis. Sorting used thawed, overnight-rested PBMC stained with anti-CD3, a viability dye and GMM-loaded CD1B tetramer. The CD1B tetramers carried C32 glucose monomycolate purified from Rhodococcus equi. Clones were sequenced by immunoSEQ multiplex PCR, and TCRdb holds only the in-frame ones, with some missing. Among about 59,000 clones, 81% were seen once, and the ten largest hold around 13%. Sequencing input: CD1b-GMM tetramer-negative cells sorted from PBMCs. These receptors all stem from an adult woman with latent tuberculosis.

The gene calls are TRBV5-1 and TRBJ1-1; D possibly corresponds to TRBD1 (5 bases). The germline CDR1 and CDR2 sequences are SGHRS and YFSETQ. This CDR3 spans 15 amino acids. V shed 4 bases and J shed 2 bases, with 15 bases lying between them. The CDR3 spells CASSVIQGYNTEAFF. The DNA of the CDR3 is TGCGCCAGCAGCGTTATTCAGGGTTATAACACTGAAGCTTTCTTT.

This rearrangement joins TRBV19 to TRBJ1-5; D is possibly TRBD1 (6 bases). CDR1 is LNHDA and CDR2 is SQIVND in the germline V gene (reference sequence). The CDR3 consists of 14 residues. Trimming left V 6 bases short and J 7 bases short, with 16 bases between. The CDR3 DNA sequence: TGTGCCAGTAGCCAGCGGGGGGCACGACAGCCCCAGCATTTT. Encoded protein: CASSQRGARQPQHF.

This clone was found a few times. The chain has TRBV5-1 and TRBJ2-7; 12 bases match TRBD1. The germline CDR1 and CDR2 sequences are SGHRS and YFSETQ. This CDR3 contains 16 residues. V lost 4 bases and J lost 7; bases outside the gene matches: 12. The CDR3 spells CASSPFRGQGAEEQYF. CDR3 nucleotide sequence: TGCGCCAGCAGCCCCTTCCGGGGACAGGGGGCGGAGGAGCAGTACTTC.

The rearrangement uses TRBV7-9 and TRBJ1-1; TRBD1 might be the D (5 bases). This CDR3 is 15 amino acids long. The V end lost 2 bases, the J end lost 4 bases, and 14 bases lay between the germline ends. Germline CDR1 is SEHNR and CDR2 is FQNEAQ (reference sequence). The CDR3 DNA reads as TGTGCCAGCAGCTTAAGAATAGGTGGGGCCACTGAAGCTTTCTTT. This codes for CASSLRIGGATEAFF.

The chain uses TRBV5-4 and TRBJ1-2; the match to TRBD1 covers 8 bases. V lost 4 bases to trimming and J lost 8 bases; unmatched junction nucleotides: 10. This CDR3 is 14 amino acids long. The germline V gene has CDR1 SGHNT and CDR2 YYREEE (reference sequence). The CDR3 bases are TGTGCCAGCAGCCCCGACAGGGGTGAGCTCGGCTACACCTTC. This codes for CASSPDRGELGYTF.

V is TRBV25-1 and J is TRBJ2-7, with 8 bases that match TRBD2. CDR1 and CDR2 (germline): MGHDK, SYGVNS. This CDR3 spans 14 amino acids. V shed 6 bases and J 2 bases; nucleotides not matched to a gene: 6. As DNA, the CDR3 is TGTGCCAGCAGAGGGACTAGGCCACCCTACGAGCAGTACTTC. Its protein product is CASRGTRPPYEQYF.

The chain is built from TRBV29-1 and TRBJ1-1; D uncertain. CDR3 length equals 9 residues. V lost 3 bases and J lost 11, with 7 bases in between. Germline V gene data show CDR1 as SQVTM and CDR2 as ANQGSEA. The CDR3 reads CSVDGGAFF. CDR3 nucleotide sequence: TGCAGCGTTGATGGCGGGGCTTTCTTT.

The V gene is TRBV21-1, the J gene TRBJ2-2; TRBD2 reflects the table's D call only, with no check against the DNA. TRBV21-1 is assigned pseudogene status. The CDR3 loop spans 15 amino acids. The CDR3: CASTAASGNTGELFF. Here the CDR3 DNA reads TGTGCCAGCACAGCCGCTAGCGGGAACACCGGGGAGCTGTTTTTT.

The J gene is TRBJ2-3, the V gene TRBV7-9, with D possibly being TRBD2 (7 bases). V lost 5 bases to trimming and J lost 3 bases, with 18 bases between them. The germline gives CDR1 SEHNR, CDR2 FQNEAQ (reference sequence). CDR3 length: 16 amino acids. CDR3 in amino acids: CASSTRGGARTDTQYF. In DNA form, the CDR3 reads TGTGCCAGCAGCACTCGAGGGGGGGCAAGGACAGATACGCAGTATTTT. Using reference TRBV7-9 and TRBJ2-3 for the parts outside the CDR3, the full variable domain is DTGVSQNPRHKITKRGQNVTFRCDPISEHNRLYWYRQTLGQGPEFLTYFQNEAQLEKSRLLSDRFSAERPKGSFSTLEIQRTEQGDSAMYLCASSTRGGARTDTQYFGPGTRLTVL.

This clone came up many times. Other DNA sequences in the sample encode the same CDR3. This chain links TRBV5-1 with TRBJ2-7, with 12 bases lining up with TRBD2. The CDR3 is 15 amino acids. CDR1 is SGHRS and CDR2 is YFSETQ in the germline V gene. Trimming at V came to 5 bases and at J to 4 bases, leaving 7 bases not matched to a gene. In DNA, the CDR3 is TGCGCCAGCAGTAGACTAGCGGGAGATACGTACGAGCAGTACTTC. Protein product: CASSRLAGDTYEQYF.

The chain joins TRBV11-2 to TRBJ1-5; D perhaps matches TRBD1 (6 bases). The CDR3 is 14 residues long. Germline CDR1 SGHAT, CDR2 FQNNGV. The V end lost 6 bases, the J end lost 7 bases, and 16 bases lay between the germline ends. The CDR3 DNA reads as TGTGCCAGCAGTTTTGCGGGGGCAGAACAGCCCCAGCATTTT. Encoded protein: CASSFAGAEQPQHF.

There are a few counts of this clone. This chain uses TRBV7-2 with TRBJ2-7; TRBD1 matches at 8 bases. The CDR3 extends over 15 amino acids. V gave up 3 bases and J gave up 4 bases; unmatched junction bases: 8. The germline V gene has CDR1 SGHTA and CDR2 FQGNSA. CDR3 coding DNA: TGTGCCAGCAGCTTGAACCAGGGGGCGCCTTACGAGCAGTACTTC. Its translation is CASSLNQGAPYEQYF. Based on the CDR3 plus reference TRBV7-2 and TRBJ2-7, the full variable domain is GAGVSQSPSNKVTEKGKDVELRCDPISGHTALYWYRQSLGQGLEFLIYFQGNSAPDKSGLPSDRFSAERTGGSVSTLTIQRTQQEDSAVYLCASSLNQGAPYEQYFGPGTRLTVT.

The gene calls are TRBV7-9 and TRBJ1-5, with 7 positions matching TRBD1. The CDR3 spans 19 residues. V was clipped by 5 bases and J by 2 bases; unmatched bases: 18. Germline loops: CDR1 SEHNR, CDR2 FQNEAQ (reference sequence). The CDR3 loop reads CASSLGGQTLGWGNQPQHF. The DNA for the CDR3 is TGTGCCAGCAGCCTGGGGGGACAGACATTAGGGTGGGGCAATCAGCCCCAGCATTTT.

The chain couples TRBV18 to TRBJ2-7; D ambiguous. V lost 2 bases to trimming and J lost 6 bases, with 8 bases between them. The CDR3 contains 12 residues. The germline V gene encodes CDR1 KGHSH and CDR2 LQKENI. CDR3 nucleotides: TGTGCCAGCTCACCAGAGTACCCCGAGCAGTACTTC. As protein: CASSPEYPEQYF.

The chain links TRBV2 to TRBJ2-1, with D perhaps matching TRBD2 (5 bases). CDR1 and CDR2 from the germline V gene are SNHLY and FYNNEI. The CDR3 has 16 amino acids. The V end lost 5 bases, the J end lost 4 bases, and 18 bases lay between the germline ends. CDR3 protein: CASSRQSAGRYNEQFF. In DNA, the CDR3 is TGTGCCAGCAGTCGTCAAAGTGCGGGCCGTTACAATGAGCAGTTCTTC.

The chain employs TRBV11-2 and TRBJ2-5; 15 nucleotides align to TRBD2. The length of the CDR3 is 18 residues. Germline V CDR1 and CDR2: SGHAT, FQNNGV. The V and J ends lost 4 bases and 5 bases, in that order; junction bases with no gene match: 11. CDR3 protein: CASSSPLGLAGGKETQYF. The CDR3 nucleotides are TGTGCCAGCAGCTCACCCCTTGGACTAGCGGGGGGGAAGGAGACCCAGTACTTC. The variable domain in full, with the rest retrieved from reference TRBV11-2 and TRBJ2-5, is EAGVAQSPRYKIIEKRQSVAFWCNPISGHATLYWYQQILGQGPKLLIQFQNNGVVDDSQLPKDRFSAERLKGVDSTLKIQPAKLEDSAVYLCASSSPLGLAGGKETQYFGPGTRLLVL.